The 5 T cell receptor beta chains below come from one sample, sequenced in a study of blood T cell repertoires in COVID-19. Libraries were prepared by immunoSEQ multiplex PCR; TCRdb keeps only in-frame clonotypes and omits some of them. The table shows approximately 350,000 clones, with 87% occurring only once. The sequenced material came from peripheral blood. The receptors stem from a woman aged 45 to 65 with COVID-19, enrolled during active disease.

The chain recombines TRBV4-1 with TRBJ2-1, with D possibly matching TRBD2 (6 bases). Germline V gene data show CDR1 as MGHRA and CDR2 as YSYEKL. The CDR3 has 16 residues. V lost 1 base and J 4 bases, leaving 14 bases between the germline ends. CDR3 nucleotide sequence: TGCGCCAGCAGCCAAGGGGGCGGGAAAGGATACAATGAGCAGTTCTTC. It codes for CASSQGGGKGYNEQFF.

The chain carries TRBV19 and TRBJ2-3; 9 bases agree with TRBD2. Germline V gene sequence: CDR1 LNHDA, CDR2 SQIVND (reference sequence). Losses at the gene ends were 2 bases for V and 6 bases for J; bases not matched to a gene: 9. The CDR3 is 16 residues long. As DNA, the CDR3 is TGTGCCAGTAGTATATCAAAGGGGACTAGCAGGGATACGCAGTATTTT. Protein product: CASSISKGTSRDTQYF.

The V gene is TRBV28, the J gene TRBJ1-2; D unclear. The V gene lost 6 bases and the J gene lost 2 bases, with 7 bases spanning the gap. This CDR3 region has 12 residues. In germline, CDR1 is MDHEN, CDR2 SYDVKM. In DNA, the CDR3 is TGTGCCAGCAGGGGGAGCAACTATGGCTACACCTTC. It is translated as CASRGSNYGYTF.

The chain has TRBV3-1 (or the pseudogene TRBV3-2) and TRBJ2-1; 7 bases line up with TRBD2. V shed 4 bases and J 9 bases; nucleotides not matched to a gene: 9. CDR3 length: 14 amino acids. Germline V gene lookup returns CDR1 LGHDT and CDR2 YNNKEL (reference sequence). CDR3 in amino acids: CASSRSGGRGEQFF. CDR3 sequence (DNA): TGTGCCAGCAGCCGATCGGGAGGCCGAGGTGAGCAGTTCTTC.

The J gene is TRBJ2-7, the V gene TRBV10-1, with no clear D. The germline gives CDR1 WNHNN, CDR2 SYGVQD (reference sequence). The CDR3 loop spans 15 amino acids. V shed 3 bases and J shed 2 bases, with 14 bases lying between them. The CDR3 sequence is CASSDGGSTAYEQYF. As DNA, the CDR3 is TGCGCCAGCAGTGACGGCGGTTCTACGGCCTACGAGCAGTACTTC.